This T cell receptor beta chain derives from a study of cytomegalovirus exposure and HLA in healthy donors (dated by TCRdb to 2015 to 2018). About the study as a whole: In an earlier analysis of several hundred of the donors, 276 Gb of sequence data and approximately 100 million unique TCR beta sequences from about 179 million T cells were reported. An early release covering 550 to 700 HLA-typed donors comprised 300 to 350 gigabases of sequencing data and about 90 million unique TCR sequences. Among the roughly 370 genotyped donors, approximately 81% belonged to the genetic ancestry cluster associated with self-reported Caucasian donors. The aim of the study was to test whether cataloging public T cell receptors could identify signatures of past pathogen exposure. The T cell repertoires of 666 subjects were profiled by immunosequencing and related to cytomegalovirus serostatus. Along with the roughly 700-subject first cohort, a separate validation cohort of over 90 different subjects was used. To predict cytomegalovirus infection status, the study combined high-throughput TCR immunosequencing, statistical association of individual TCRs with disease status, and machine learning. A later analysis re-examined previously published TCR beta repertoires from over 500 donors and added high-resolution HLA genotyping to investigate patterns of TCR occurrence. Rather than drawing on any new phenotypic data, the later analysis identified candidate immune exposures from TCR beta sequences and the way those sequences occurred across donors. To decide whether each TCR beta V gene segment behaved as functional or pseudogenic, an earlier analysis of approximately 600 of the donors relied on high-throughput TCR beta sequencing. Donor age, sex, ethnicity and CMV serostatus were compiled together with the repertoire data. A later genetic analysis took genome-wide SNP genotypes for about 55% of the 666 donors and used that subset as a discovery cohort. Every repertoire in the discovery cohort had been generated on one and the same sequencing platform. Both class I and class II loci were covered by HLA typing, at four-digit resolution. Typing coverage varied by locus: roughly 620-640 donors for A, B, C, DRB1 and DQB1; more than 500 for DQA1; some 610 for DPA1; fewer than 480 for DPB1. A few DR-DQ haplotypes were treated as single units for association and clustering because of strong linkage in the cohort. On average, roughly 250,000 unique TCR beta nucleotide sequences were sequenced per donor among more than 350 genotyped donors of the cohort, with about 19% of those sequences being non-productive.

Library generation was performed with the immunoSEQ multiplex PCR assay. For the multiplex PCR, a mixture combining 60 forward primers for TCR Vbeta segments and 13 reverse primers for TCR Jbeta segments was used. A multiplex PCR assay on genomic DNA amplified the CDR3 region of rearranged TCR beta genes. On the Illumina HiSeq System, the amplified TCR beta libraries were sequenced as 87-base-pair reads. The study's processing was this. A later analysis tallied 80 million to 95 million unique TCR beta chains across the roughly 610 repertoires, and some 10 million of those chains were shared by two or more donors. Raw reads were error-corrected and collapsed into unique sequences by a nearest-neighbor algorithm in which closely related sequences were merged to remove PCR and sequencing errors. CDR3 sequences were aligned to IMGT reference sequences to assign V, D and J gene segments. For a sequence to be retained, at least a six-nucleotide match to both a V gene segment and a J gene segment was required. Rearrangements were called productive when the CDR3 lacked stop codons and stayed in frame with V and J; all others were non-productive. Following IMGT convention, CDR3 was defined as the stretch from the second conserved V-encoded cysteine to the conserved J-encoded phenylalanine. The earlier analysis of more than 450 of the donors excluded sequences that lacked an unambiguous match to a single V gene segment. In an earlier analysis of 450 to 750 of the donors, a V segment was called functional when productive rearrangements were above 56.7%, and segregating when the standard deviation between donors exceeded 5%. A statistical classification framework was developed to diagnose cytomegalovirus status using the catalog of TCR beta chain sequences. V and J gene assignment, in a later analysis, came from comparing TCR nucleotide sequences with IMGT/GENE-DB human TR gene sequences. A later analysis assigned CDR3 sequences and most-parsimonious VDJ recombination scenarios with the TCRdist pipeline. A later analysis defined each TCR beta chain by its CDR3 amino acid sequence plus V-gene family, and excluded reads lacking a unique V-gene family. In a later analysis, 450 to 600 highly shared, low-generation-probability nucleotide sequences were removed to address suspected cross-contamination and a sequencing artifact. For each public chain, a later analysis derived a clonal expansion index from normalized ranks of inferred template counts within each repertoire. A later analysis computed generation probabilities with a VDJ recombination model fitted to out-of-frame rearrangements, and checked the results against IGoR. In a later analysis, TCR-TCR, TCR-HLA and TCR-CMV co-occurrence was scored with hypergeometric tests, and a repertoire-size bias correction was applied to TCR pairs. False discovery rates were estimated in a later analysis by permuting HLA or CMV assignments 20 times. A later analysis grouped co-occurring TCRs with DBSCAN, adding TCRdist sequence similarity when clustering within HLA-allele-positive subsets. Co-occurrence clustering excluded repertoires with fewer than 30,000 or more than 120,000 public chains, plus five with anomalous nucleotide sharing. TCRdb carries this immuneACCESS record with in-frame sequences only. Its versions omit some clonotypes, under half of them owing to an unresolved V gene in the studies checked, with the rest unexplained. The V and J calls and clone size were taken over from that table, and D and trimming were inferred from the DNA. The sample table shows about 85,000 clones, and nearly 80% are seen once. The ten largest clones take up 20% to 30% of the sample.

What the authors observed across the whole study: A total of 150 to 200 TCR beta chains were listed by the study as associated with cytomegalovirus. Most TCR sequences were observed very rarely across donors, whereas some public TCRs were present in many individuals. Most CMV-associated TCR beta chains appeared to be HLA-restricted in a later analysis, and the HLA associations seemed to be driven largely by CMV exposure. In a later analysis, several top co-occurrence clusters were reported to appear linked to parvovirus B19, influenza, CMV and Epstein-Barr virus. In this cohort, only TCR beta chains were sequenced, and detectable features were limited by the absence of alpha or paired-chain data. A few of the identified cytomegalovirus-associated TCR beta chains were confirmed in vitro to be specific for cytomegalovirus antigens. In a later analysis, HLA-associated TCR beta chains were found to be more clonally expanded and to have lower generation probabilities than equally common non-associated chains. Because HLA typing was missing for some donors at each locus, association tests included only the typed subset. The sequencing pipeline was judged likely to have produced a cluster of highly shared sequence variants as a technical artifact. A further reported finding was that TCR beta sequences accurately predicted the HLA-A and HLA-B alleles for most subjects in the first cohort. An association between a missense DCLRE1C variant and V-gene and J-gene trimming of TCR beta chains was found in a later genetic analysis and replicated in an independent cohort. Roughly uniform sequencing depth across donors was assumed in presence/absence analyses, although this assumption may not hold. Because the 87-base-pair reads could not distinguish some IMGT-functional V segments, including TRBV6-2 and TRBV6-3, those segments were excluded. According to a later analysis, TCR association rates differed among HLA loci, with DRB1 alleles showing the most associated TCRs and HLA-C alleles showing the fewest. In a later genetic analysis, fewer N-insertions in productive TCRs were reported among donors in an Asian-associated ancestry cluster than the roughly 670-donor mean. Assigning TCR associations to individual alleles was difficult when HLA alleles, especially DR and DQ, strongly co-occurred. The earlier analysis of nearly 600 of the donors excluded roughly 17 rarely observed V segments, including chromosome 9 orphons, because counts were too low. The classifier was reported to diagnose cytomegalovirus status with high specificity and sensitivity in both the original cohort and the validation cohort. An earlier analysis of approximately 600 of the donors showed that most TCR beta V segments appeared in productive rearrangements either about 90% or about 30% of the time, which broadly matched IMGT annotations. Correlated functional status among segregating V segments might reflect linkage disequilibrium, but an unknown experimental factor could not be ruled out. In a later analysis, about 17,000 TCR beta sequences were associated with specific HLA alleles at a false discovery rate of 0.05. Immune exposure information for the cohort was limited to CMV serostatus. The authors suggested that the approach could potentially be extended to other disease states and immunological phenotypes.

Comment on this clone: It lacks a known antigen. No per-base quality is available; no much larger clone lies one base away.

From cysteine to phenylalanine, the CDR3 is 17 amino acids long. Solely the CDR3 DNA is kept, with 51 bases framed from the first base. At the junction V is shortened by 5 bases and J by 4 bases, with 23 bases in between. For CDR1 and CDR2, the germline V gene lists SGHTA and FQGNSA. In total, roughly 670 healthy bone marrow donors made up the cohort. All cohort members were sampled while nominally healthy, although unrecorded immune exposures were likely present. The donor was CMV seropositive and was included in the group of some 290 seropositive cohort members. A peripheral blood sample was collected from each donor, and TCR beta sequencing was performed on peripheral blood mononuclear cells. The Qiagen DNeasy Blood Extraction Kit was used to extract genomic DNA from the blood cell samples.

This receptor chain uses TRBV7-2 and TRBJ2-5, and possibly TRBD2, on 6 matching bases. This clonotype was obtained from a woman between 50 and 59 years old in good health and CMV-seropositive. Input material: PBMCs. The DNA reads as follows: TGTGCCAGCAGCACCATACCGCGGGGCCTGGGGGGAGAGACCCAGTACTTC. It codes for CASSTIPRGLGGETQYF. With the portions outside the CDR3 filled from the reference TRBV7-2 and TRBJ2-5 genes, the complete variable region becomes GAGVSQSPSNKVTEKGKDVELRCDPISGHTALYWYRQSLGQGLEFLIYFQGNSAPDKSGLPSDRFSAERTGGSVSTLTIQRTQQEDSAVYLCASSTIPRGLGGETQYFGPGTRLLVL.